These T cell receptor beta chains were read from a single sample in a study of memory CD4+ T cells and cytomegalovirus serostatus. Clones were read by immunoSEQ multiplex PCR, and TCRdb kept only the in-frame ones, dropping some. Of some 60,000 clones in the sample, about 68% were seen once. Sequences were obtained from memory CD4+ T cells from blood. These receptor sequences come from an adult in good health and CMV-seropositive. Both conserved end residues are part of each CDR3. A D gene is named only where the DNA matches it firmly. Where a row states a size, it is once, few, many or the class of an expanded clone; other rows omit it.

.	.	TRBV4-3	TRBJ2-2	TGCGCCAGCAGCCAAGATTCTGTGGGGGTGACGGCAGGGCGAATGTTTTTT	CASSQDSVGVTAGRMFF
.	.	TRBV4-2	TRBJ2-3	TGTGCCAGCAGCAAGCCAGGGTTTCCAGATACGCAGTATTTT	CASSKPGFPDTQYF
.	few	TRBV28	TRBJ2-5	TGTGCCAGCAGTGGTCAGGGGTTGGAGACCCAGTACTTC	CASSGQGLETQYF
.	medium-sized	TRBV12-5	TRBJ1-3	TGTGCTAGTGGTTTGGTACCGTCTGGAAACACCATATATTTT	CASGLVPSGNTIYF
.	.	TRBV7-9	TRBJ2-7	TGTGCCAGCAGCTTCTCATGGGAAGAGCAGTACTTC	CASSFSWEEQYF
.	few	TRBV28	TRBJ1-3	TGTGCCAGCAGGGCTAAACAGGGCGCCTCTGGAAACACCATATATTTT	CASRAKQGASGNTIYF
TRBD1	.	TRBV9	TRBJ1-1	TGTGCCAGCAGCCAGGGACAGGGGAGATCAACTGAAGCTTTCTTT	CASSQGQGRSTEAFF
.	.	TRBV7-2	TRBJ2-1	TGTGCCAGCAGCCCTTACAATGAGCAGTTCTTC	CASSPYNEQFF
TRBD1	.	TRBV7-2	TRBJ1-4	TGTGCCAGCAGCCGGGACAGAGAAGAAAAACTGTTTTTT	CASSRDREEKLFF
.	.	TRBV14	TRBJ2-3	TGTGCCAGCAGCCAAGATATCTCGGGACTGGCCCAGAGAGATACGCAGTATTTT	CASSQDISGLAQRDTQYF
.	.	TRBV7-2	TRBJ1-4	TGTGCCAGCAGCCCAGCCGGAGGGTATGAAAAACTGTTTTTT	CASSPAGGYEKLFF
.	few	TRBV7-2	TRBJ2-2	TGTGCCAGCAGCTTAGCACCGGCGAACACCGGGGAGCTGTTTTTT	CASSLAPANTGELFF
.	.	TRBV2	TRBJ1-5	TGTGCCAGCAAAAGGAGATATCAGCCCCAGCATTTT	CASKRRYQPQHF
TRBD2	.	TRBV28	TRBJ2-7	TGTGCCAGCCGGCGGGGGGTTGTGGGCGAGCAGTACTTC	CASRRGVVGEQYF
.	.	TRBV11-3	TRBJ2-1	TGTGCCAGCAGCTCAATTTGGGGATACAATGAGCAGTTCTTC	CASSSIWGYNEQFF
.	.	TRBV7-9	TRBJ2-1	TGTGCCAGCAGCTTCACGGACGGGGGCCGGGTCGCTGAGCAGTTCTTC	CASSFTDGGRVAEQFF
TRBD2	.	TRBV7-3	TRBJ2-2	TGTGCCAGCAGCTTAAACGCGCTAGCGGGAAACACCGGGGAGCTGTTTTTT	CASSLNALAGNTGELFF
.	few	TRBV7-9	TRBJ1-3	TGTGCCAGCAGCTTAACGGCACAGGTCGAATCTGGAAACACCATATATTTT	CASSLTAQVESGNTIYF
TRBD2	.	TRBV6-1	TRBJ2-1	TGTGCCAGCAGCCGGACTAGCGGGAGTGTCTATGAGCAGTTCTTC	CASSRTSGSVYEQFF
.	.	TRBV6-1	TRBJ1-5	TGTGCCAGCAGTGATTCATTGGGGGGAGGCCAGCCCCAGCATTTT	CASSDSLGGGQPQHF
TRBD2	once	TRBV30	TRBJ2-3	TGTGCCTGGTCCCTTGGCCTAGCGGGGCCCACAGATACGCAGTATTTT	CAWSLGLAGPTDTQYF
.	.	TRBV27	TRBJ2-4	TGTGCCAGCAGCGATGCGACGGAAAACATTCAGTACTTC	CASSDATENIQYF
.	.	TRBV7-9	TRBJ2-5	TGTGCCAGCAGCTTGACCGTAGAGACCCAGTACTTC	CASSLTVETQYF
.	.	TRBV7-9	TRBJ1-2	TGTGCCAGCAGCTTACCCGCGAACTATGGCTACACCTTC	CASSLPANYGYTF
TRBD1	.	TRBV6-1	TRBJ1-5	TGTGCCAGCAGCGAAACAGGGGGGAGTCAGCCCCAGCATTTT	CASSETGGSQPQHF
TRBD1	.	TRBV28	TRBJ1-3	TGTGCCAGCAGTTACGACAGGGGGACTGGAAACACCATATATTTT	CASSYDRGTGNTIYF
TRBD1	.	TRBV7-8	TRBJ1-4	TGTGCCAGCAGCTTGACAGGGACTAATGAAAAACTGTTTTTT	CASSLTGTNEKLFF
TRBD1	.	TRBV30	TRBJ1-2	TGTGCCTGGAGTAACATGGGACAGGGGGCGCAGGGCTACACCTTC	CAWSNMGQGAQGYTF
.	.	TRBV28	TRBJ2-7	TGTGCCAGCAGATTAACGGGGCTCTACGAGCAGTACTTC	CASRLTGLYEQYF
.	once	TRBV27	TRBJ1-1	TGTGCCAGCAGCCTAAGAAGAGGGACTGAAGCTTTCTTT	CASSLRRGTEAFF
.	.	TRBV14	TRBJ2-1	TGTGCCAGCAGCCAAGCACTCGGGACGTTCCTCATGGATAGGTTCAATGAGCAGTTCTTC	CASSQALGTFLMDRFNEQFF
TRBD1	.	TRBV9	TRBJ2-3	TGTGCCAGCAGCGTAGAGGACAGGAGGACAGATACGCAGTATTTT	CASSVEDRRTDTQYF
.	.	TRBV28	TRBJ1-5	TGTGCCAGCAGCGACCCTGATCAGCCCCAGCATTTT	CASSDPDQPQHF
.	.	TRBV5-1	TRBJ1-4	TGCGCCAGCAGCTTACGGGGAATTAATGAAAAACTGTTTTTT	CASSLRGINEKLFF
.	.	TRBV12-5	TRBJ2-2	TGTGCTAGTTGCGGGGAAGGTGACGGGGAGCTGTTTTTT	CASCGEGDGELFF
TRBD1	.	TRBV30	TRBJ2-5	TGTGCCTGGGGTCGGGGCGGACAGGGCGAGACCCAGTACTTC	CAWGRGGQGETQYF
.	.	TRBV7-2	TRBJ2-2	TGTGCCAGCAGGCCGGGGATAAACACCGGGGAGCTGTTTTTT	CASRPGINTGELFF
.	.	TRBV29-1	TRBJ2-5	TGCAGCGTTGACCCTTGGCGGGGCCGGCAAGAGACCCAGTACTTC	CSVDPWRGRQETQYF
TRBD1	.	TRBV19	TRBJ1-4	TGTGCCAGTAGTGTCTCCGGGACAGGGAGTTCAGGAAAACTGTTTTTT	CASSVSGTGSSGKLFF
.	.	TRBV7-8	TRBJ1-1	TGTGCCAGCAGCTTCGGACAAGGGAACACTGAAGCTTTCTTT	CASSFGQGNTEAFF
.	.	TRBV27	TRBJ2-3	TGTGCCAGCAGTCCGGCGGACGTTAGCACAGATACGCAGTATTTT	CASSPADVSTDTQYF
.	once	TRBV5-1	TRBJ1-4	TGCGCCAGCAGAAGAGGTCAGGAGGAGGGAAAACTGTTTTTT	CASRRGQEEGKLFF
.	.	TRBV18	TRBJ2-4	TGTGCCAGCTCACTAGCTACAACTATAGCCAAAAACATTCAGTACTTC	CASSLATTIAKNIQYF
TRBD2	.	TRBV28	TRBJ2-1	TGTGCCAGCAGGACTAGCGGAGACTTTAACAATGAGCAGTTCTTC	CASRTSGDFNNEQFF
.	.	TRBV7-9	TRBJ1-2	TGTGCCAGCAGCTCCGTCCTTGGCTACACCTTC	CASSSVLGYTF
.	.	TRBV19	TRBJ1-5	TGTGCCAGTAGTATCGGACTGATTGGGCCCCAGCATTTT	CASSIGLIGPQHF
.	.	TRBV6-1	TRBJ1-1	TGTGCCAGCAGGGCGGGCAGCACTGAAGCTTTCTTT	CASRAGSTEAFF
.	.	TRBV9	TRBJ1-3	TGTGCCAGCAGCGTAACAGATTCTGGAAACACCATATATTTT	CASSVTDSGNTIYF
.	.	TRBV12-5	TRBJ1-1	TGTGCTACCGCGAACCTCCGGGGAGAGGCTTTCTTT	CATANLRGEAFF
.	.	TRBV7-2	TRBJ2-1	TGTGCCAGCAGCGTAGGGGTCGGGCGCAATGAGCAGTTCTTC	CASSVGVGRNEQFF